These 30 T cell receptor beta chains came from one sample sequenced in a study of blood T cells in healthy people across ages (dated by TCRdb to between 2015 and 2016). The receptor library was made with 5' RACE. This sample was sequenced with an Illumina HiSeq 2500. A second PCR of 7 to 11 cycles was performed with a sample-barcoded 5' primer and a J-beta primer mix. TCRdb reworked the public reads: Q25 trimming with fastp, MiXCR clone assembly, productive beta chains retained. Each CDR3 protein appears once, grouped with its most common genes and DNA. Within this sample are some 730,000 distinct CDR3 sequences, with about 24% of them counted one time only. Together, the top ten hold 20% to 25% of the sample. The specimen was blood. The receptor set was obtained from a man aged 70-80 years in good health.

This sequence joins TRBV4-1 and TRBJ2-6, with 7 positions matching TRBD1. The CDR3 consists of 17 residues. Trimming took 1 base from V and 3 from J; bases not matched to a gene: 6. From germline, CDR1 is MGHRA and CDR2 YSYEKL. CDR3 residues: CASSQGQGVDGANVLTF. The CDR3 coding sequence is TGCGCCAGCAGCCAAGGACAGGGAGTAGATGGGGCCAACGTCCTGACTTTC.

The rearrangement uses TRBV7-9 and TRBJ1-4; 12 bases match TRBD1. CDR1 SEHNR and CDR2 FQNEAQ come from the germline V gene (reference sequence). The CDR3 is 17 residues long. With V trimmed by 3 bases and J by 4 bases, 6 bases remained unmatched. The CDR3 protein is CASSFGTGGGFNEKLFF. As DNA, the CDR3 is TGTGCCAGCAGCTTCGGGACAGGGGGCGGTTTTAATGAAAAACTGTTTTTT.

This clonotype was seen more than once but under ten times. A much larger clonotype is one base distant, so this may be a read error. This rearrangement joins TRBV10-1 to TRBJ2-3; weak D call: TRBD2 (5 bases). Germline V gene sequence: CDR1 WNHNN, CDR2 SYGVQD (reference sequence). The CDR3 covers 15 residues. The V and J ends lost 3 bases and 5 bases respectively, with 15 bases between them. The CDR3 here is CASSEGRRVGDTQYF. CDR3 nucleotide sequence: TGCGCCAGCAGTGAAGGCCGGCGGGTGGGAGATACGCAGTATTTT.

This clonotype was seen more than once but under ten times. The rearrangement joins TRBV18 to TRBJ2-5; D gene uncertain. The CDR3 length is 13 residues. Germline-derived CDR1 and CDR2 are KGHSH and LQKENI. V was clipped by 3 bases and J by 1 base, with 6 bases between them. The CDR3 DNA is TGTGCCAGCTCACCTTTCCGCCAAGAGACCCAGTACTTC. This codes for CASSPFRQETQYF.

This clonotype was found a few times. The chain joins TRBV20-1 to TRBJ2-1; D possibly corresponds to TRBD1 (5 bases). The DNA end favors TRBJ2-5, so the J call may be wrong. There are 13 residues in the CDR3. Germline V gene lookup returns CDR1 DFQATT and CDR2 SNEGSKA (reference sequence). CDR3 amino acids: CSARDPGWETQYF. The CDR3 bases are TGCAGTGCTAGAGATCCAGGGTGGGAGACCCAGTACTTC.

The chain combines TRBV5-1 with TRBJ2-7, with a possible D match to TRBD2 (7 bases). Germline V gives CDR1 SGHRS, CDR2 YFSETQ. The CDR3 totals 13 residues. V dropped 4 bases and J dropped 6 bases, with 14 bases sitting between them. The CDR3 loop is CASSLGRGGEQYF. The CDR3 DNA follows: TGCGCCAGCAGCCTAGGGAGGGGGGGCGAGCAGTACTTC.

The chain is built from TRBV20-1 and TRBJ2-5, with TRBD2 matching over 9 bases. The CDR3 covers 13 residues. V shed 3 bases and J 4 bases; nucleotides not matched to a gene: 3. Per germline, CDR1 DFQATT and CDR2 SNEGSKA (reference sequence). The CDR3 is CSASAAGGETQYF. The DNA of the CDR3 is TGCAGTGCTAGTGCAGCGGGAGGAGAGACCCAGTACTTC.

This clonotype was detected a few times. The chain joins TRBV7-2 to TRBJ2-3; 7 positions agree with TRBD1. With 6 bases clipped from V and 6 bases from J, the junction kept 9 bases outside the gene matches. The CDR3 contains 14 residues. Looked up from germline, CDR1 is SGHTA and CDR2 is FQGNSA. CDR3 in DNA: TGTGCCAGCAGGACCTACAGGGGTCGGGATACGCAGTATTTT. Amino acid sequence: CASRTYRGRDTQYF.

This clonotype showed up just a few times. CDR3 DNA sequence: TGTGCCAGCAGTTCCAATTCCGGACTAGCGGGATACGAGCAGTACTTC. It codes for CASSSNSGLAGYEQYF. V gene TRBV28 combines with J gene TRBJ2-7, with 12 bases lining up with TRBD2. This CDR3 is built from 16 residues. J was trimmed by 4 bases and V by 4 bases; bases with no gene match: 8. CDR1 and CDR2 from the germline V gene are MDHEN and SYDVKM.

The sample holds many counts of this clonotype. One junction end does not reproduce the germline sequence, and a read error may be involved. The V gene is TRBV5-1, the J gene TRBJ1-2; 9 bases align to TRBD1. Germline CDR1 SGHRS, CDR2 YFSETQ. The CDR3 covers 13 residues. The CDR3 is CASSPGQGYGYTF. The CDR3 DNA is TGTGCCAGCAGCCCGGGACAGGGATATGGCTACACCTTC.

The chain links TRBV24-1 to TRBJ2-1; D unclear. CDR1 and CDR2 from the germline V gene are KGHDR and SFDVKD. The V end was cut by 3 bases, the J end by 5 bases, with 16 bases between. The CDR3 covers 16 residues. CDR3: CATSDPWGGGHNEQFF. DNA of the CDR3: TGTGCCACCAGTGATCCTTGGGGTGGCGGACACAATGAGCAGTTCTTC.

This clonotype was counted only a few times. The chain uses TRBV5-1 and TRBJ2-2, with D maybe TRBD1 (5 bases). CDR1 is SGHRS, CDR2 YFSETQ, per germline. The CDR3 is made up of 15 amino acids. V dropped 2 bases and J dropped 0 bases, with 8 bases sitting between them. The CDR3 nucleotides read TGCGCCAGCAGCTTACGACAGTCGAACACCGGGGAGCTGTTTTTT. Protein: CASSLRQSNTGELFF.

This chain joins TRBV3-1 and TRBJ2-1; the D is unclear. V lost 1 base, J lost 8 bases, and 15 bases lay in between. CDR3 size: 15 residues. Germline lookup yields CDR1 LGHDT and CDR2 YNNKEL (reference sequence). The CDR3 DNA follows: TGTGCCAGCAGCCAAGTTGGTACTCCTGTCTATGAGCAGTTCTTC. Its translation is CASSQVGTPVYEQFF.

The V and J genes are TRBV10-3 and TRBJ2-5, with unresolved D. Trimming removed 6 bases at V and 5 bases at J, with 16 bases between. Germline V CDR1 and CDR2: ENHRY, SYGVKD. The CDR3 covers 14 residues. The CDR3 sequence is CAIRPRASGETQYF. As DNA, the CDR3 is TGTGCCATCAGGCCTCGGGCTAGTGGTGAGACCCAGTACTTC.

The chain links TRBV19 to TRBJ1-2; no clear D. Between the trimmed V and J ends, which lost 6 bases and 7 bases, there was a span of 12 bases. There are 12 residues in the CDR3. Per the germline V gene, CDR1 is LNHDA and CDR2 is SQIVND (reference sequence). The CDR3 spells CASSILGGGYTF. DNA of the CDR3: TGTGCCAGTAGCATCCTAGGTGGTGGCTACACCTTC. The full variable domain, with the rest looked up from reference TRBV19 and TRBJ1-2, is DGGITQSPKYLFRKEGQNVTLSCEQNLNHDAMYWYRQDPGQGLRLIYYSQIVNDFQKGDIAEGYSVSREKKESFPLTVTSAQKNPTAFYLCASSILGGGYTFGSGTRLTVV.

J is TRBJ1-1 and V is TRBV4-1, with D possibly matching TRBD1 (5 bases). In germline, CDR1 is MGHRA, CDR2 YSYEKL. This CDR3 is built from 18 residues. With 1 base removed from V and 5 bases from J, the gap between germline ends came to 23 bases. CDR3 sequence reads: CASSQALAGFVVDTEAFF. The CDR3 bases are TGCGCCAGCAGCCAAGCGTTGGCAGGGTTTGTGGTTGATACTGAAGCTTTCTTT.

The rearrangement joins TRBV29-1 to TRBJ1-2; possible D gene TRBD1, 5 bases. The germline V gene encodes CDR1 SQVTM and CDR2 ANQGSEA. Trimming stripped 4 bases from V and 4 bases from J, with 19 bases between. The CDR3 extends over 15 amino acids. CDR3 amino acids: CSVGVSIRDGYGYTF. In DNA form, the CDR3 reads TGCAGCGTTGGTGTATCCATCCGGGACGGCTATGGCTACACCTTC.

The V call is TRBV18, the J call TRBJ2-1, with D unresolved. Deletions cut 3 bases from V and 4 bases from J, with 13 bases between. Looked up from germline, CDR1 is KGHSH and CDR2 is LQKENI. The CDR3 consists of 15 residues. The CDR3 protein is CASSPTLGWYNEQFF. The CDR3 DNA is TGTGCCAGCTCACCTACCCTTGGTTGGTACAATGAGCAGTTCTTC.

This clonotype has just a few counts. The chain employs TRBV6-6 and TRBJ1-1; 7 bases are a match to TRBD1. This CDR3 spans 15 amino acids. The junction had 9 bases not matched to a gene; V was cut back by 8 bases and J by 0 bases. The V gene's germline CDR1 is MNHNY and CDR2 SVGAGI (reference sequence). The CDR3 nucleotides are TGTGCCAGCCGAGACAGGGTGGGAATGAACACTGAAGCTTTCTTT. Translation gives CASRDRVGMNTEAFF.

The chain links TRBV11-2 to TRBJ1-2, with no clear D. V was clipped by 5 bases and J by 6 bases, with 10 bases between them. This CDR3 spans 12 amino acids. Per the germline V gene, CDR1 is SGHAT and CDR2 is FQNNGV. CDR3 protein: CASSVGGDGYTF. The DNA for the CDR3 is TGTGCCAGCAGCGTTGGTGGAGATGGCTACACCTTC. The full variable domain, its missing parts supplied by reference TRBV11-2 and TRBJ1-2, is EAGVAQSPRYKIIEKRQSVAFWCNPISGHATLYWYQQILGQGPKLLIQFQNNGVVDDSQLPKDRFSAERLKGVDSTLKIQPAKLEDSAVYLCASSVGGDGYTFGSGTRLTVV.

Only a few counts were recorded for this clonotype. The gene calls are TRBV7-9 and TRBJ2-3, with D perhaps matching TRBD2 (5 bases). The CDR3 length is 16 residues. Germline loops: CDR1 SEHNR, CDR2 FQNEAQ (reference sequence). Trimming stripped 5 bases from V and 0 bases from J, with 15 bases between. In DNA, the CDR3 is TGTGCCAGCAGCCCTCCCAGCGGAACTAGCACAGATACGCAGTATTTT. It translates to CASSPPSGTSTDTQYF.

The J gene is TRBJ2-3, the V gene TRBV12-3 or TRBV12-4, with 10 bases aligning to TRBD2. The CDR3 totals 15 residues. V was clipped by 7 bases and J by 0 bases; unmatched bases: 4. The CDR3 DNA sequence: TGTGCCAGCATCCTACTAGCGGGGAGCACAGATACGCAGTATTTT. Protein sequence: CASILLAGSTDTQYF.

The rearrangement links TRBV30 to TRBJ1-2; no clear D gene. This CDR3 contains 13 residues. V lost 3 bases to trimming and J lost 2 bases, with 10 bases between them. Germline V gene lookup returns CDR1 GTSNPN and CDR2 SVGIG (reference sequence). CDR3 coding DNA: TGTGCCTGGAGATCCGGGATCAACTATGGCTACACCTTC. Its protein is CAWRSGINYGYTF.

This clonotype was recorded a few times. A much more abundant neighbour one base away suggests this may be a read error. The chain recombines TRBV7-9 with TRBJ2-7; D not resolved. The CDR3 is 12 amino acids. V was trimmed by 1 base and J by 4 bases, leaving 5 bases between them. Germline loops: CDR1 SEHNR, CDR2 FQNEAQ (reference sequence). The CDR3 loop reads CASSLGWYEQYF. CDR3 sequence (DNA): TGTGCCAGCAGCTTAGGGTGGTACGAGCAGTACTTC.

The chain couples TRBV20-1 to TRBJ2-1, with 9 bases aligning to TRBD2. V dropped 6 bases and J dropped 5; count of bases not matched to a gene: 5. The length of the CDR3 is 13 residues. Looked up from germline, CDR1 is DFQATT and CDR2 is SNEGSKA (reference sequence). The CDR3 reads CSASSGANNEQFF. CDR3 sequence (DNA): TGCAGTGCCTCTAGCGGGGCTAACAATGAGCAGTTCTTC.

This clonotype was observed a few times. The J gene is TRBJ1-2, the V gene TRBV7-2, with TRBD1 identical over 7 bases. CDR1 and CDR2 from the germline V gene are SGHTA and FQGNSA. Trimming cost V 3 bases and J 8 bases; bases outside gene matches: 6. The CDR3 totals 13 residues. As DNA, the CDR3 is TGTGCCAGCAGCTTTGGCGGGACAGAAGGCTACACCTTC. Protein sequence: CASSFGGTEGYTF.

Comments on this clonotype: The junction differs from germline at one of its ends, possibly a read error. The V and J genes are TRBV20-1 and TRBJ2-6; D may correspond to TRBD1 or TRBD2 (5 bases each). Germline assignment: CDR1 DFQATT and CDR2 SNEGSKA (reference sequence). CDR3 length: 14 amino acids. CDR3 sequence (DNA): TGCAGTGCTGAGGGGCCCTCTGGGGCCAACGTTCTGACTTTC. Protein sequence: CSAEGPSGANVLTF.

The V call is TRBV28, the J call TRBJ1-1; D unclear. CDR3 length equals 14 residues. The germline gives CDR1 MDHEN, CDR2 SYDVKM. The ends were cut back, 7 bases at V and 0 bases at J, with 12 bases in the middle. The CDR3 DNA is TGTGCCAGCATCCCTTTGACCGTGAACACTGAAGCTTTCTTT. This encodes CASIPLTVNTEAFF.

This clonotype has more than one count but fewer than ten. V is TRBV12-3 or TRBV12-4 and J is TRBJ2-1; 9 positions match TRBD2. V gave up 4 bases and J gave up 5 bases; unmatched junction bases: 3. The CDR3 is 14 residues long. CDR3 loop: CASSWASGDNEQFF. The DNA for the CDR3 is TGTGCCAGCAGTTGGGCTAGCGGGGACAATGAGCAGTTCTTC.

The V gene is TRBV7-9, the J gene TRBJ2-7, with D unclear. V lost 2 bases and J 5 bases, leaving 10 bases between the germline ends. In germline, CDR1 is SEHNR, CDR2 FQNEAQ (reference sequence). The CDR3 runs 13 residues. The CDR3 is CASSLKGRDEQYV. The CDR3, as DNA: TGTGCCAGCAGCTTAAAGGGAAGAGACGAGCAGTACGTC.